A single sample gave rise to the 28 T cell receptor beta chains below, sequenced in a study of blood T cell repertoires in COVID-19. The repertoire was sequenced with immunoSEQ multiplex PCR; TCRdb's copy has only in-frame clones and lacks some. The sample includes a few hundred thousand clones, 89% seen only once; the top ten take roughly 5%. Sequences were obtained from peripheral blood. The receptors here all came from a woman aged 40 to 49 who had recovered from COVID-19.

The gene calls are TRBV27 and TRBJ2-3, with 7 bases lining up with TRBD2. V was clipped by 8 bases and J by 8 bases; unmatched bases: 10. The CDR3 spans 13 residues. Germline CDR1 MNHEY, CDR2 SMNVEV (reference sequence). The CDR3 is CASRTPGRATQYF. CDR3 in DNA: TGTGCCAGCCGTACTCCTGGGAGGGCTACGCAGTATTTT.

The chain links TRBV27 to TRBJ2-5; 8 bases are shared with TRBD2. Germline CDR1 reads MNHEY; CDR2 reads SMNVEV (reference sequence). The CDR3 is 15 amino acids. V shed 7 bases and J 4 bases; nucleotides not matched to a gene: 11. The CDR3 is CASKQQGRGGETQYF. CDR3 sequence (DNA): TGTGCCAGCAAACAACAGGGCCGGGGGGGAGAGACCCAGTACTTC.

The chain couples TRBV2 to TRBJ2-5; 10 bases map to TRBD2. The germline gives CDR1 SNHLY, CDR2 FYNNEI. J was trimmed by 5 bases and V by 5 bases; bases with no gene match: 11. This CDR3 spans 16 amino acids. In DNA form, the CDR3 reads TGTGCCAGCAGTCCCGGGAGCGGGGGGGCCTGGGAGACCCAGTACTTC. Translating gives CASSPGSGGAWETQYF. The full variable domain, its missing parts supplied by reference TRBV2 and TRBJ2-5, is EPEVTQTPSHQVTQMGQEVILRCVPISNHLYFYWYRQILGQKVEFLVSFYNNEISEKSEIFDDQFSVERPDGSNFTLKIRSTKLEDSAMYFCASSPGSGGAWETQYFGPGTRLLVL.

This clone was observed a handful of times. This chain uses TRBV4-3 with TRBJ1-3, with D hard to call. The CDR3 loop spans 15 amino acids. Trimming stripped 4 bases from V and 7 bases from J, with 17 bases between. The germline CDR1 and CDR2 sequences are LGHNA and YSLEER. The CDR3 DNA is TGCGCCAGCAGCCCCGAGGGTTTCACCCGGAACACCATATATTTT. It codes for CASSPEGFTRNTIYF.

The chain recombines TRBV29-1 with TRBJ2-1; tentatively, D is TRBD2 (6 bases). Trimming shortened V by 3 bases and J by 6 bases, and 12 bases separated the two germline ends. Germline V lookup: CDR1 SQVTM, CDR2 ANQGSEA. This CDR3 region has 13 residues. CDR3 nucleotides: TGCAGCGTTGAGTCCCAGGGAGGCAATGAGCAGTTCTTC. Protein: CSVESQGGNEQFF.

The chain combines TRBV18 with TRBJ2-7, with 9 bases lining up with TRBD2. V was clipped by 0 bases and J by 3 bases; unmatched bases: 18. Germline CDR1 and CDR2: KGHSH and LQKENI. CDR3 size: 20 residues. The chain's CDR3 is CASSPPFGIAGARVFYEQYF. For the CDR3, the DNA is TGTGCCAGCTCACCACCGTTTGGGATAGCGGGGGCCCGCGTATTCTACGAGCAGTACTTC. The variable domain in full, with the rest retrieved from reference TRBV18 and TRBJ2-7, is NAGVMQNPRHLVRRRGQEARLRCSPMKGHSHVYWYRQLPEEGLKFMVYLQKENIIDESGMPKERFSAEFPKEGPSILRIQQVVRGDSAAYFCASSPPFGIAGARVFYEQYFGPGTRLTVT.

This sequence joins TRBV6-5 and TRBJ1-4; D uncertain. V dropped 6 bases and J dropped 4 bases, with 12 bases sitting between them. Germline-derived CDR1 and CDR2 are MNHEY and SVGAGI. The CDR3 is 14 amino acids. DNA for the CDR3: TGTGCCAGCAGCAGCGCCGTAGATAATGAAAAACTGTTTTTT. Translation: CASSSAVDNEKLFF.

This chain links TRBV5-1 with TRBJ2-5, with 7 bases identical to TRBD2. V was clipped by 4 bases and J by 7 bases; unmatched bases: 16. Germline-derived CDR1 and CDR2 are SGHRS and YFSETQ. CDR3 length: 16 residues. The CDR3 bases are TGCGCCAGCAGCGCGGAAACTCCGGGACTAATTGGGACCCAGTACTTC. Protein: CASSAETPGLIGTQYF. Filled out from reference TRBV5-1 and TRBJ2-5, the complete variable domain reads KAGVTQTPRYLIKTRGQQVTLSCSPISGHRSVSWYQQTPGQGLQFLFEYFSETQRNKGNFPGRFSGRQFSNSRSEMNVSTLELGDSALYLCASSAETPGLIGTQYFGPGTRLLVL.

This clone was detected only once. The rearrangement uses TRBV5-1 and TRBJ2-3; tentative D call: TRBD1 (6 bases). V shed 2 bases and J shed 4 bases, with 11 bases lying between them. CDR3 length equals 14 residues. Germline values: CDR1 SGHRS, CDR2 YFSETQ. The CDR3 DNA sequence: TGCGCCAGCAGCTTAGGGGGTTTGGCAGATACGCAGTATTTT. Its protein is CASSLGGLADTQYF.

The chain recombines TRBV6-5 with TRBJ2-3; D unclear. Germline V CDR1 and CDR2: MNHEY, SVGAGI. The ends were cut back, 7 bases at V and 1 base at J, with 12 bases in the middle. The CDR3 has 14 residues. CDR3 residues: CASTGLSGTDTQYF. CDR3 DNA: TGTGCCAGCACGGGTTTAAGTGGCACAGATACGCAGTATTTT.

This clone came up a few times. The rearrangement joins TRBV10-3 to TRBJ2-2; 9 bases match TRBD2. CDR1 is ENHRY, CDR2 SYGVKD, per germline. This CDR3 has 18 amino acids. The ends lost 3 bases at V and 5 bases at J; junction bases unmatched: 13. The CDR3 nucleotides read TGTGCCATCAGTGACTGGCCTAGAGCGGGGGGTCGGACCGGGGAGCTGTTTTTT. Translated: CAISDWPRAGGRTGELFF.

The chain carries TRBV6-1 and TRBJ2-3; 8 nucleotides agree with TRBD1. This CDR3 is 18 amino acids long. CDR1 and CDR2 from the germline V gene are MNHNS and SASEGT. V was pared by 4 bases and J by 2 bases, with 14 bases of the junction left unmatched. Here the CDR3 reads CASSARPAGTGYTDTQYF. The CDR3 DNA sequence: TGTGCCAGCAGTGCTCGCCCCGCGGGGACAGGCTACACAGATACGCAGTATTTT.

This chain links TRBV19 with TRBJ2-1, with 9 bases matching TRBD2. This CDR3 is built from 14 residues. Germline assignment: CDR1 LNHDA and CDR2 SQIVND (reference sequence). V was pared by 4 bases and J by 8 bases, with 6 bases of the junction left unmatched. The CDR3: CASSRASGTHEQFF. The CDR3, as DNA: TGTGCCAGTAGTAGGGCTAGCGGGACCCATGAGCAGTTCTTC.

V is TRBV11-3 and J is TRBJ2-1; 7 bases match TRBD2. Germline V gene sequence: CDR1 SGHNT, CDR2 YENEEA. The V segment lost 1 base and the J segment 8 bases; nucleotides outside the gene matches: 5. The CDR3 has 14 residues. The chain's CDR3 is CASSLGTRLDEQFF. In DNA, the CDR3 is TGTGCCAGCAGCTTAGGGACTAGACTGGATGAGCAGTTCTTC.

The chain carries TRBV19 and TRBJ2-2, with D possibly matching TRBD1 (5 bases). The CDR3 loop spans 15 amino acids. Deletions cut 7 bases from V and 1 base from J, with 13 bases between. Per the germline V gene, CDR1 is LNHDA and CDR2 is SQIVND (reference sequence). CDR3 DNA sequence: TGTGCCAGTACAGGGTTTTGGGGGAACACCGGGGAGCTGTTTTTT. Residues: CASTGFWGNTGELFF.

The V and J genes are TRBV11-3 and TRBJ2-3; D is unclear. The V end lost 5 bases, the J end lost 2 bases, and 14 bases lay between the germline ends. This CDR3 region has 15 residues. From germline, CDR1 is SGHNT and CDR2 YENEEA. CDR3 DNA sequence: TGTGCCAGCAGCCAAATTCTGCTAAACACAGATACGCAGTATTTT. Protein: CASSQILLNTDTQYF.

The chain uses TRBV2 and TRBJ2-5, with D maybe TRBD2 (6 bases). The CDR3 totals 14 residues. CDR1 and CDR2 (germline): SNHLY, FYNNEI. V was clipped by 8 bases and J by 9 bases, with 22 bases between them. CDR3 protein: CASLRLSGLGAQYF. DNA for the CDR3: TGTGCCAGCCTGCGATTGAGCGGGCTAGGGGCCCAGTACTTC. The full variable domain, with the rest looked up from reference TRBV2 and TRBJ2-5, is EPEVTQTPSHQVTQMGQEVILRCVPISNHLYFYWYRQILGQKVEFLVSFYNNEISEKSEIFDDQFSVERPDGSNFTLKIRSTKLEDSAMYFCASLRLSGLGAQYFGPGTRLLVL.

The chain combines TRBV10-2 with TRBJ1-5; 10 nucleotides line up with TRBD1. Trimming took 7 bases from V and 4 from J; bases not matched to a gene: 4. The CDR3 covers 14 residues. The germline gives CDR1 WSHSY, CDR2 SAAADI. The CDR3 reads CASKGQGGNQPQHF. The CDR3 DNA follows: TGCGCCAGCAAAGGACAGGGGGGGAATCAGCCCCAGCATTTT.

This chain uses TRBV6-1 with TRBJ2-2; the D gene is possibly TRBD2 (6 bases). Germline V lookup: CDR1 MNHNS, CDR2 SASEGT. V was clipped by 5 bases and J by 1 base, with 11 bases between them. This CDR3 has 15 residues. The CDR3: CASSRVSGNTGELFF. The CDR3 coding sequence is TGTGCCAGCAGTCGTGTTAGCGGGAACACCGGGGAGCTGTTTTTT.

This chain joins TRBV2 and TRBJ1-5; D remains ambiguous. This CDR3 contains 13 residues. In germline, CDR1 is SNHLY, CDR2 FYNNEI. Trimming took off 10 bases at V and 1 base at J, with 11 bases between the two ends. The CDR3 DNA sequence: TGTGCCACCCACCGGGAGAGCAATCAGCCCCAGCATTTT. Translating it yields CATHRESNQPQHF.

In nucleotides, the CDR3 is TGCGCCAGCAGCCAATCTACGCAGGGGGCAGGCAGTGAGCAGTTCTTC. Translating gives CASSQSTQGAGSEQFF. The chain has TRBV5-1 and TRBJ2-1; 8 positions match TRBD1. Germline lookup yields CDR1 SGHRS and CDR2 YFSETQ. This CDR3 comprises 16 residues. J lost 9 bases, V lost 4 bases, and 15 bases had no gene match.

The chain recombines TRBV7-3 with TRBJ2-1; 12 nucleotides line up with TRBD2. Germline CDR1 is SGHTA and CDR2 is FQGTGA. V gave up 3 bases and J gave up 9 bases; unmatched junction bases: 6. This CDR3 has 15 amino acids. The CDR3 DNA reads as TGTGCCAGCAGCTTCTGGACTAGCGGGGAAGGTGAGCAGTTCTTC. Its translation is CASSFWTSGEGEQFF. Full variable domain (remainder filled in from reference TRBV7-3 and TRBJ2-1): GAGVSQTPSNKVTEKGKYVELRCDPISGHTALYWYRQSLGQGPEFLIYFQGTGAADDSGLPNDRFFAVRPEGSVSTLKIQRTERGDSAVYLCASSFWTSGEGEQFFGPGTRLTVL.

The CDR3 DNA is TGTGCCAGCAGCTACGGACAGGGGGCCGGGGAAAAACTGTTTTTT. Its protein product is CASSYGQGAGEKLFF. This chain connects TRBV11-2 to TRBJ1-4; 11 bases match TRBD1. The CDR3 has 15 amino acids. Germline values: CDR1 SGHAT, CDR2 FQNNGV. J gave up 8 bases and V 4 bases, and 6 bases lay outside the gene matches.

The rearrangement links TRBV28 to TRBJ2-7, with D perhaps TRBD1 (6 bases). Trimming cost V 8 bases and J 3 bases, with 17 bases left between them. Per the germline V gene, CDR1 is MDHEN and CDR2 is SYDVKM. This CDR3 spans 14 amino acids. CDR3 bases: TGTGCCAGCTTCGAAGGCGCAGGGGACTACGAGCAGTACTTC. Residues: CASFEGAGDYEQYF.

This chain links TRBV19 with TRBJ2-1; D gene uncertain. Per germline, CDR1 LNHDA and CDR2 SQIVND (reference sequence). V was clipped by 1 base and J by 0 bases, with 7 bases between them. The CDR3 consists of 15 residues. The CDR3 DNA reads TGTGCCAGTAGTATAGGGCGGTTCTCCTACAATGAGCAGTTCTTC. Its translation is CASSIGRFSYNEQFF. Supplemented by reference TRBV19 and TRBJ2-1, the full variable domain reads DGGITQSPKYLFRKEGQNVTLSCEQNLNHDAMYWYRQDPGQGLRLIYYSQIVNDFQKGDIAEGYSVSREKKESFPLTVTSAQKNPTAFYLCASSIGRFSYNEQFFGPGTRLTVL.

J is TRBJ2-7 and V is TRBV6-5, with 9 bases aligning to TRBD1. The V gene end was trimmed by 5 bases and the J gene end by 4 bases; junction bases not matched to a gene: 6. The CDR3 has 14 amino acids. The germline CDR1 and CDR2 sequences are MNHEY and SVGAGI. This chain's CDR3 is CASSRRTGEYEQYF. The CDR3 nucleotides read TGTGCCAGCAGTCGTCGGACAGGGGAGTACGAGCAGTACTTC.

V usage is TRBV29-1 and J usage is TRBJ2-1; 15 nucleotides agree with TRBD2. V lost 7 bases and J lost 10; bases outside the gene matches: 5. Germline V gives CDR1 SQVTM, CDR2 ANQGSEA. This CDR3 has 13 amino acids. The CDR3, as DNA: TGCAGCGCCCACGGACTAGCGGGAGGGGAGCAGTTCTTC. It is translated as CSAHGLAGGEQFF.

The V call is TRBV5-1, the J call TRBJ2-7, with 10 bases lining up with TRBD1. From germline, CDR1 is SGHRS and CDR2 YFSETQ. This CDR3 contains 15 residues. The junction had 11 bases not matched to a gene; V was cut back by 4 bases and J by 7 bases. The CDR3 nucleotides read TGCGCCAGCAGCGGACTCCCGGGACAGGGGTGGGAGCAGTACTTC. Encoded protein: CASSGLPGQGWEQYF.